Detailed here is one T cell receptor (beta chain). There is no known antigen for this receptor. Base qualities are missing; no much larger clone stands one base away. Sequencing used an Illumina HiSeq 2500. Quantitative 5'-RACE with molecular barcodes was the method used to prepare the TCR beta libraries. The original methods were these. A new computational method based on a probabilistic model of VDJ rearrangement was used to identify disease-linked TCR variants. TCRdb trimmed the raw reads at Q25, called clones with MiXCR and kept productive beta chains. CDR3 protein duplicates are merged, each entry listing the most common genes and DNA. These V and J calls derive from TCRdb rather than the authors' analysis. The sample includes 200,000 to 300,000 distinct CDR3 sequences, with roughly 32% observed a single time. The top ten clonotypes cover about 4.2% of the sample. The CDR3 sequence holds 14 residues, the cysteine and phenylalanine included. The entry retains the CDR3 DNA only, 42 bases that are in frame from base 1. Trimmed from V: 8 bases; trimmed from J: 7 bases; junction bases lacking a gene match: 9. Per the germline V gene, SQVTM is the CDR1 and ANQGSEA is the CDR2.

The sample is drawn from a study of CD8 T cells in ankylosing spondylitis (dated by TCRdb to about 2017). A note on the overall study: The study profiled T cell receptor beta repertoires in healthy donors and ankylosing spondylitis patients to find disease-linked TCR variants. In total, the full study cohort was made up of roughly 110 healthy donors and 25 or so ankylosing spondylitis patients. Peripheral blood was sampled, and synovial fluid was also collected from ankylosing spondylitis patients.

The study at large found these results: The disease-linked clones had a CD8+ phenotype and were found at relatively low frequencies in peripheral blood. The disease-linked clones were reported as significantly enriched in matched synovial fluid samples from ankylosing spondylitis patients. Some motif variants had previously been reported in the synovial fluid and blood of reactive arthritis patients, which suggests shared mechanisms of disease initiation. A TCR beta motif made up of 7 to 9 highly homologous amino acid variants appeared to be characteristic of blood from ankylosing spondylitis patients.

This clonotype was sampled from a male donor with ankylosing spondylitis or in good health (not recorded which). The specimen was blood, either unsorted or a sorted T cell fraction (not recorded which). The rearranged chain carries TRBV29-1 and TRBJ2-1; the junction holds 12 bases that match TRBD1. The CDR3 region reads CSPRRGQGANEQFF. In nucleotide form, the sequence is TGCAGCCCGCGCCGGGGACAGGGGGCGAATGAGCAGTTCTTC.